The 18 T cell receptor beta chains in this list originate from one sample, sequenced in a study of T-cell memory formation after mild COVID-19. One entry per CDR3 protein results from TCRdb running MiXCR on the 5' RACE reads. There are 150,000 to 200,000 distinct CDR3 sequences in the sample; about a sixth occur only once, and around 2% lies in the top ten. Sequencing used PBMCs or a T cell subset sorted from them (not recorded which). The receptors shown here come from an adult woman who had mild COVID-19 (a few samples of this study predate the infection). Cell type and time point are not known.

The table lists this clonotype with a few counts. The chain carries TRBV7-8 and TRBJ2-1; TRBD1 might be the D (5 bases). The V gene lost 2 bases and the J gene lost 5 bases, with 10 bases spanning the gap. The CDR3 covers 14 residues. Germline V CDR1 and CDR2: SGHVS, FQNEAQ. CDR3 loop: CASSLMDTHNEQFF. DNA for the CDR3: TGTGCCAGCAGCTTAATGGACACACACAATGAGCAGTTCTTC.

The chain carries TRBV7-6 and TRBJ1-5; D is unresolved. Germline V gene data show CDR1 as SGHVS and CDR2 as FNYEAQ. V was shortened by 2 bases and J by 1 base, with 9 bases between the two germline ends. The CDR3 runs to 15 residues. The CDR3 spells CASSLRFGSNQPQHF. Here the CDR3 DNA reads TGTGCCAGCAGCTTAAGGTTCGGGAGCAATCAGCCCCAGCATTTT.

This clonotype came up a few times. The chain's CDR3 is CASQRAGTDTQYF. The CDR3 bases are TGTGCCAGCCAGCGGGCCGGCACAGATACGCAGTATTTT. The chain combines TRBV2 with TRBJ2-3, with D tentatively TRBD2 (6 bases). This CDR3 region has 13 residues. Germline V CDR1 and CDR2: SNHLY, FYNNEI. V was clipped by 8 bases and J by 1 base, with 10 bases between them.

The rearrangement uses TRBV12-3 or TRBV12-4 and TRBJ2-1; 10 nucleotides match TRBD2. The CDR3 loop spans 15 amino acids. V shed 6 bases and J 6 bases; nucleotides not matched to a gene: 8. As DNA, the CDR3 is TGTGCCAGCAGGACTTTAGCGGGGGGAAGCAATGAGCAGTTCTTC. Amino acids: CASRTLAGGSNEQFF.

V usage is TRBV2 and J usage is TRBJ1-4; D is uncertain. Germline V gene data show CDR1 as SNHLY and CDR2 as FYNNEI. V gave up 2 bases and J gave up 9 bases, with 16 bases separating them. The CDR3 runs to 15 residues. CDR3 coding DNA: TGTGCCAGCAGTGAACAAGGACGGGCAAGAAAAAAACTGTTTTTT. Encoded protein: CASSEQGRARKKLFF.

This clonotype occurred a few times. V usage is TRBV10-3 and J usage is TRBJ2-5, with D perhaps matching TRBD2 (5 bases). V lost 7 bases to trimming and J lost 2 bases, with 11 bases between them. In germline, CDR1 is ENHRY, CDR2 SYGVKD. The CDR3 has 13 residues. The CDR3 spells CAITGSDQETQYF. CDR3 DNA: TGTGCCATCACGGGATCAGATCAAGAGACCCAGTACTTC.

The rearrangement joins TRBV5-5 to TRBJ2-7, with 11 bases matching TRBD1. J lost 2 bases, V lost 0 bases, and 1 base had no gene match. Germline lookup yields CDR1 SGHKS and CDR2 YYEKEE (reference sequence). This CDR3 comprises 15 residues. This CDR3 reads CASSLGGQGAYEQYF. The CDR3 bases are TGTGCCAGCAGCTTGGGGGGACAGGGGGCCTACGAGCAGTACTTC.

This clonotype was seen more than once but under ten times. The chain links TRBV14 to TRBJ2-7, with D possibly TRBD2 on 6 matching bases. V was shortened by 4 bases and J by 4 bases, with 17 bases between the two germline ends. Germline CDR1 SGHDN, CDR2 FVKESK. The CDR3 consists of 15 residues. DNA of the CDR3: TGTGCCAGCAGCCCTATGACGGGGCGGGATTACGAGCAGTACTTC. Protein: CASSPMTGRDYEQYF.

The J gene is TRBJ2-1, the V gene TRBV7-9; D possibly corresponds to TRBD2 (6 bases). Per germline, CDR1 SEHNR and CDR2 FQNEAQ (reference sequence). The germline V and J ends were trimmed by 1 base and 7 bases, with 14 bases remaining between them. The length of the CDR3 is 15 residues. The CDR3 loop reads CASSLDGSRWNEQFF. The CDR3 nucleotides read TGTGCCAGCAGCTTAGACGGGAGTCGCTGGAATGAGCAGTTCTTC.

The chain employs TRBV7-3 and TRBJ1-1; D is ambiguous. The V end was cut by 3 bases, the J end by 1 base, with 6 bases between. Germline V CDR1 and CDR2: SGHTA, FQGTGA. The CDR3 runs 13 residues. The CDR3 bases are TGTGCCAGCAGCTTCGAGCGGAACACTGAAGCTTTCTTT. Residues: CASSFERNTEAFF.

This clonotype has a handful of counts. The chain links TRBV5-1 to TRBJ2-7, with D uncertain. CDR3 length: 13 amino acids. V gave up 0 bases and J gave up 2 bases, with 6 bases separating them. In germline, CDR1 is SGHRS, CDR2 YFSETQ. CDR3 loop: CASSLDSTYEQYF. CDR3 DNA: TGCGCCAGCAGCTTGGACAGTACCTACGAGCAGTACTTC.

In its sample, this clonotype was seen a few times. V is TRBV30 and J is TRBJ2-4; maybe TRBD2 (6 bases). The V and J ends lost 2 bases and 6 bases respectively, with 11 bases between them. Germline V gene sequence: CDR1 GTSNPN, CDR2 SVGIG (reference sequence). The CDR3 spans 13 residues. Here the CDR3 DNA reads TGTGCCTGGAGTACTGGAGGGCCAAACATTCAGTACTTC. Encoded protein: CAWSTGGPNIQYF.

This chain joins TRBV5-1 and TRBJ2-5; no definite D call. Germline CDR1 is SGHRS and CDR2 is YFSETQ. Trimming took off 4 bases at V and 4 bases at J, with 17 bases between the two ends. CDR3 length: 15 amino acids. This CDR3 is CASSEMGAVGETQYF. CDR3 nucleotides: TGCGCCAGCAGCGAGATGGGTGCTGTTGGAGAGACCCAGTACTTC.

This clonotype appeared a few times. The rearrangement uses TRBV3-1 and TRBJ2-1; TRBD2 matches 13 bases. Germline V gives CDR1 LGHDT, CDR2 YNNKEL (reference sequence). The CDR3 spans 15 residues. V trimming: 4 bases; J trimming: 7 bases; junction bases outside the gene matches: 4. The CDR3, as DNA: TGTGCCAGCAGCCTACTAGCGGGGGGGCGGAATGAGCAGTTCTTC. It specifies CASSLLAGGRNEQFF.

This clonotype was counted between two and nine times. CDR3 coding DNA: TGCGCCAGCAGCTTGGACGGGGGGCGTAACACCGGGGAGCTGTTTTTT. It is translated as CASSLDGGRNTGELFF. The J gene is TRBJ2-2, the V gene TRBV5-1; D is possibly TRBD2 (7 bases). Germline lookup yields CDR1 SGHRS and CDR2 YFSETQ. CDR3 size: 16 residues. V dropped 0 bases and J dropped 2 bases, with 11 bases sitting between them.

A few counts support this clonotype. The V gene is TRBV2, the J gene TRBJ2-1, with TRBD2 matching over 9 bases. CDR1 and CDR2 from the germline V gene are SNHLY and FYNNEI. The CDR3 spans 16 residues. V trimming: 6 bases; J trimming: 5 bases; junction bases outside the gene matches: 11. For the CDR3, the DNA is TGTGCCAGCAGCGATACTGGTAGCGGGGGAAACAATGAGCAGTTCTTC. As protein: CASSDTGSGGNNEQFF.

The chain uses TRBV5-1 and TRBJ2-5, with D possibly being TRBD2 (6 bases). The V end lost 4 bases, the J end lost 0 bases, and 19 bases lay between the germline ends. This CDR3 contains 17 residues. Germline CDR1 reads SGHRS; CDR2 reads YFSETQ. CDR3 sequence: CASSRNQGLGYQETQYF. Written as DNA, the CDR3 is TGCGCCAGCAGCCGGAACCAGGGACTGGGGTACCAAGAGACCCAGTACTTC. Using reference TRBV5-1 and TRBJ2-5 for the parts outside the CDR3, the full variable domain is KAGVTQTPRYLIKTRGQQVTLSCSPISGHRSVSWYQQTPGQGLQFLFEYFSETQRNKGNFPGRFSGRQFSNSRSEMNVSTLELGDSALYLCASSRNQGLGYQETQYFGPGTRLLVL.

V gene TRBV6-5 combines with J gene TRBJ2-3, with D unclear. Trimming stripped 0 bases from V and 2 bases from J, with 9 bases between. The CDR3 loop spans 15 amino acids. Germline CDR1 reads MNHEY; CDR2 reads SVGAGI. CDR3 coding DNA: TGTGCCAGCAGTTACTCGCTTAGCCCCACAGATACGCAGTATTTT. Translation: CASSYSLSPTDTQYF.